Sequencing of this T cell receptor (beta chain) was carried out in a study of blood T cell repertoires in COVID-19. Study at large: The study drew acute and convalescent COVID-19 samples from the United States, Italy and Spain. In each case, the material was cDNA or gDNA derived from T cells, B-cell-depleted T cells, or PBMCs.

V lost 2 bases to trimming and J lost 9 bases, with 8 bases between them. Germline-derived CDR1 and CDR2 are SGHAT and FQNNGV. CDR3 length: 12 amino acids. In the authors' workflow: Quantification of nucleated cells was approximated via reference gene primer amplification. This table comes from immunoSEQ multiplex PCR, and its TCRdb copy is limited to in-frame clones, with some not included. V and J calls and clone size come straight from that table; D and trimming were deduced from the DNA. This sample has a few hundred thousand clones, with around 84% found just once. The chain joins TRBV11-2 to TRBJ2-4; D is uncertain. The receptor comes from a man aged 55 to 69 with acute or convalescent COVID-19. Sequenced input: peripheral blood. Written as DNA, the CDR3 is TGTGCCAGCAGCTTAAGTAGAGGCATTCAGTACTTC. It translates to CASSLSRGIQYF.